Detailed here is one T cell receptor beta chain. Its specificity is not known. This CDR3 spans 15 amino acids. V lost 5 bases and J lost 3; bases outside the gene matches: 7. Germline V gene lookup returns CDR1 MNHEY and CDR2 SMNVEV (reference sequence). The data were taken from a study of vaccination and CD4 T cells after COVID-19. The wider study: Overlapping spike pools from SARS-CoV-2 and HCoV-NL63, HCoV-OC43 and HCoV-229E served as culture stimuli.

Oncomine TCR Beta short-read sequencing was applied to DNA from cultured CD4+ T cells. TCRdb re-analysed the PCR reads in MiXCR, keeping a single row per CDR3 protein. Among 15,000 to 20,000 distinct CDR3 sequences listed, roughly 56% were seen once. Described treatment: roughly 11-day PBMC culture with coronavirus spike peptide pools or control peptides (ViraFEST assay). With fresh IL-2 medium, half the medium was replaced on days 3 and 7. The chain recombines TRBV27 with TRBJ2-3; 8 bases are shared with TRBD1. This receptor was obtained from a human donor who had recovered from COVID-19. The sample comprised CD4+ T cells from blood, cultured in vitro. The CDR3 sequence: CASSALTGGTDTQYF. Written as DNA, the CDR3 is TGTGCCAGCAGTGCCTTAACAGGGGGGACAGATACGCAGTATTTT.